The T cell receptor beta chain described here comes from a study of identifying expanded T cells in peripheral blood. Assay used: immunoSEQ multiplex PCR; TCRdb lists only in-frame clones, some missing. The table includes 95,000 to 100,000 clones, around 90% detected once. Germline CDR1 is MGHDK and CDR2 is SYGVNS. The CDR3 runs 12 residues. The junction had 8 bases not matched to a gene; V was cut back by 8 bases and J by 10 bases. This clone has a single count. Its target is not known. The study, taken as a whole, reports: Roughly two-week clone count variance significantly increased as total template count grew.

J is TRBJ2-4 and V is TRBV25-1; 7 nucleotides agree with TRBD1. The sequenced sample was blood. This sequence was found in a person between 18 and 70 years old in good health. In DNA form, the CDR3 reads TGTGCCAGCGGGGGACAGTTAGGGATTCAGTACTTC. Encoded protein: CASGGQLGIQYF.